The text below deals with one T cell receptor beta chain. The entry originates in a study of OX40 agonist ivuxolimab in advanced cancers. Study-level information: Hepatocellular carcinoma, melanoma, renal cell or head and neck cancer occurred in dose-escalation patients.

This table comes from immunoSEQ multiplex PCR, and its TCRdb copy is limited to in-frame clones, with some not included. The top ten clones hold about 0.95% of a sample with tens of thousands of clones, 80% to 95% of them seen once. Trimming removed 0 bases from V and 6 bases from J, with 13 bases in between. The CDR3 has 15 amino acids. The germline V gene has CDR1 SGHKS and CDR2 YYEKEE (reference sequence). The sequences come from CD4+ or CD8+ T cells sorted from blood, collected in a trial of the OX40 agonist ivuxolimab. This receptor was identified in an adult with an advanced solid tumor such as melanoma, head and neck, liver or kidney cancer. The chain carries TRBV5-5 and TRBJ1-3; D ambiguous. The CDR3 protein is CASSLAAGLENTIYF. The CDR3 DNA reads TGTGCCAGCAGCTTGGCCGCTGGACTTGAAAACACCATATATTTT.